Here is one T cell receptor (beta chain) with its context. Its matching antigen is unknown. A second PCR of about 7 to 11 cycles used a sample-barcoded 5' primer and a J-beta primer mix. TCRdb re-derived calls from the 5' RACE reads in MiXCR, one entry per CDR3 protein. The table lists 700,000 or so distinct CDR3 sequences, around a fifth of them singletons. The CDR3 extends over 13 amino acids. Germline CDR1 and CDR2: LGHDT and YNNKEL (reference sequence). These data originate in a study of blood T cells in healthy people across ages. Notes on the study in general: What prevented conclusive comparison of naive and antigen-experienced cells was that PBMCs were unsorted. Across samples, TCR beta diversity tracked strongly with naive T cell percentage.

The specimen was blood. The chain combines TRBV3-1 with TRBJ2-5; D gene ambiguous. The DNA end is more similar to TRBJ2-7, so the J call may be wrong. This sequence was found in a man between 65 and 85 years old in good health. CDR3 loop: CASSQDLIHEQYF. CDR3 nucleotides: TGTGCCAGCAGCCAAGATCTTATCCACGAGCAGTACTTC.